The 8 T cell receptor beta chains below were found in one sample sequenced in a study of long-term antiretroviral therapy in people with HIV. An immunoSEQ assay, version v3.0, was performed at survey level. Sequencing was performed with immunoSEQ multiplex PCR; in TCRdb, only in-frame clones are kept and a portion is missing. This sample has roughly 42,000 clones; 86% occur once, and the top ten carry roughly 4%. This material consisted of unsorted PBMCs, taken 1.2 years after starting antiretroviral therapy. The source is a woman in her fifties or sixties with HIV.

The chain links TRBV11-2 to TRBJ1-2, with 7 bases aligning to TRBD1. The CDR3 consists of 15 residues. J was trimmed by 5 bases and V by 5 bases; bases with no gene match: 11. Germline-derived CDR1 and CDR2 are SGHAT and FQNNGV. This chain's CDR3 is CASSQNIDREYGYTF. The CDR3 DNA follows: TGTGCCAGCAGCCAAAATATTGACAGGGAGTATGGCTACACCTTC.

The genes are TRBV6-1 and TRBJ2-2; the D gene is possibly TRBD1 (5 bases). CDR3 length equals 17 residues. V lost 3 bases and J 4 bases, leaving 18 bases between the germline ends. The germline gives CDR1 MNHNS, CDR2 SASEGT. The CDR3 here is CASSDQGPRGSTGELFF. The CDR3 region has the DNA TGTGCCAGCAGTGATCAAGGACCTAGGGGTAGCACCGGGGAGCTGTTTTTT.

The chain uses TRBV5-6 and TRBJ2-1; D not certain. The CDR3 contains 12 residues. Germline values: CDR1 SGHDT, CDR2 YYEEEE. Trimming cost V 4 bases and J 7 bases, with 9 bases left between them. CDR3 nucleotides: TGTGCCAGCAGCGATTCGGTTAATGAGCAGTTCTTC. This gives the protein CASSDSVNEQFF.

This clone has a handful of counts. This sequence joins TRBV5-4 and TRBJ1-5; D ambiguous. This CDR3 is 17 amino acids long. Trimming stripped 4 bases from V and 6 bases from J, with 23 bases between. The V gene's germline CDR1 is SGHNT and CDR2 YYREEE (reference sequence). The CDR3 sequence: CASSREPTRFNSQPQHF. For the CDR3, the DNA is TGTGCCAGCAGCCGAGAACCCACCCGATTTAACAGTCAGCCCCAGCATTTT.

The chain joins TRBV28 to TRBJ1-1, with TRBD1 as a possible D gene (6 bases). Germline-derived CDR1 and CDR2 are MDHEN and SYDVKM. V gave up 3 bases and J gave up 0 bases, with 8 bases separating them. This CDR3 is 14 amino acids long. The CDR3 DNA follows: TGTGCCAGCAGTTTGGGGACATTGAACACTGAAGCTTTCTTT. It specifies CASSLGTLNTEAFF.

CDR3 nucleotide sequence: TGCGCCAGCAGCTTTACGGCCGGACAGGGGGAAACTGAAGCTTTCTTT. This gives the protein CASSFTAGQGETEAFF. V usage is TRBV5-1 and J usage is TRBJ1-1, with 10 bases lining up with TRBD1. Germline CDR1 and CDR2: SGHRS and YFSETQ. The CDR3 runs to 16 residues. V shed 2 bases, J shed 5 bases, and the junction held 9 bases outside the gene matches. The whole variable domain, filled in from reference TRBV5-1 and TRBJ1-1, reads KAGVTQTPRYLIKTRGQQVTLSCSPISGHRSVSWYQQTPGQGLQFLFEYFSETQRNKGNFPGRFSGRQFSNSRSEMNVSTLELGDSALYLCASSFTAGQGETEAFFGQGTRLTVV.

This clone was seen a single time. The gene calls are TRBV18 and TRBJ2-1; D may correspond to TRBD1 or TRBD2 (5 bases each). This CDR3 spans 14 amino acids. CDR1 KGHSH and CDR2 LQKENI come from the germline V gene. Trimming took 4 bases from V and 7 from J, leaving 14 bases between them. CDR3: CASSRGKDFNEQFF. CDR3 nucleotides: TGTGCCAGCTCACGGGGGAAGGATTTTAATGAGCAGTTCTTC.

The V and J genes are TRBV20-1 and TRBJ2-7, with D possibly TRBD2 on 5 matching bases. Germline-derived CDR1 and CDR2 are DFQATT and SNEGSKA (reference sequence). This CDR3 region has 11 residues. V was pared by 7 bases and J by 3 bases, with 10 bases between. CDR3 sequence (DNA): TGCAGTGGTAAAGCGGACTACGAGCAGTACTTC. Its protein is CSGKADYEQYF.